This TCR beta chain came from a study of tumor and adjacent non-tumor tissue in lung cancer. Study-level background: The patients, approximately nine men and 5 or 6 women, were about 31 to 76 with stage I to III disease. On average, productive TCRbeta reads reached about 4 million per sample.

Whole-study results and caveats: Significantly higher TCR diversity was found in tumor than normal lung. Higher tumor TCR diversity was associated with shorter survival.

No cell sorting was done before RNA was extracted from the tissue. Three rounds of nested PCR, following a modified ARM-PCR protocol, produced the TCRbeta library. One entry per CDR3 protein, called by TCRdb with MiXCR from the multiplex PCR reads. The sample records 95,000 to 150,000 distinct CDR3 sequences, roughly 67% being singletons. This CDR3 has 15 amino acids. Germline V lookup: CDR1 LGHNA, CDR2 YNFKEQ. Regarding this clonotype: Its specificity is unknown. The junction departs from the called germline gene at one end, perhaps through a read error.

The chain couples TRBV4-2 to TRBJ1-4; the D is unclear. Sequencing was carried out using lung tumor tissue. This sequence originates from a man younger than 40 with non-small cell lung cancer. The CDR3 here is CASSQARTDNEKPFF. The CDR3 bases are TGTGCCAGCAGCCAAGCTCGAACCGATAATGAAAAACCGTTTTTT.